Listed below are T cell receptor beta chains from one sample, sequenced in a study of shared clonotypes between healthy human individuals. Assay used: immunoSEQ multiplex PCR; TCRdb lists only in-frame clones, some missing. Of roughly 1,100,000 clones listed, about 80% were seen once; the top ten hold about 1.4%. Sequenced sample: memory CD4+ T cells sorted from blood. The receptors stem from a man younger than 35 in good health. The CDR3 runs from the conserved cysteine through the conserved F or W. D genes are given only for firm matches. Part of the rows lack a size; the others show once, few, many or a class for expanded clones.

NA NA TRBJ2-3 TRBV30 TGTGCCTGGAGTGGTCCCCCCGCAGATACGCAGTATTTT CAWSGPPADTQYF
NA NA TRBJ2-6 TRBV5-4 TGTGCCAGCAGCTCCGACAGCCCCTCTGGGGCCAACGTCCTGACTTTC CASSSDSPSGANVLTF
few NA TRBJ2-3 TRBV19 TGTGCCAGTAGTAGGCTGGGGGATACGCAGTATTTT CASSRLGDTQYF
NA NA TRBJ2-3 TRBV7-2 TGTGCCAGCAGCCCCCCCCTGCTGGGCCTAACAGATACGCAGTATTTT CASSPPLLGLTDTQYF
NA TRBD2 TRBJ2-5 TRBV7-7 TGTGCTAGCAGCTTAGATGGGACTAGCGGAGAGACCCAGTACTTC CASSLDGTSGETQYF
NA NA TRBJ2-7 TRBV28 TGTGCCAGCAGTCTCGCTCAAACCCGCTCCTACGAGCAGTACTTC CASSLAQTRSYEQYF
few NA TRBJ2-7 TRBV14 TGTGCCAGCAGCCAACTGTGGGGCGAGCAGTACTTC CASSQLWGEQYF
NA TRBD2 TRBJ2-1 TRBV13 TGTGCCAGCAGCTCGAAAAGCGGGAGGGCCAGGGACAATGAGCAGTTCTTC CASSSKSGRARDNEQFF
NA NA TRBJ2-7 TRBV5-5 TGTGCCAGCAGCTTGAACCCCTCGTGGCGATACGAGCAGTACTTC CASSLNPSWRYEQYF
NA TRBD2 TRBJ2-6 TRBV7-8 TGTGCCAGCAGCCCGGGGACTAGCGGGTCTGGGGCCAACGTCCTGACTTTC CASSPGTSGSGANVLTF
NA NA TRBJ1-1 TRBV6-5 TGTGCCAGCAGTTCGCTGAGTAGGGGTCTAGAGACTGAAGCTTTCTTT CASSSLSRGLETEAFF